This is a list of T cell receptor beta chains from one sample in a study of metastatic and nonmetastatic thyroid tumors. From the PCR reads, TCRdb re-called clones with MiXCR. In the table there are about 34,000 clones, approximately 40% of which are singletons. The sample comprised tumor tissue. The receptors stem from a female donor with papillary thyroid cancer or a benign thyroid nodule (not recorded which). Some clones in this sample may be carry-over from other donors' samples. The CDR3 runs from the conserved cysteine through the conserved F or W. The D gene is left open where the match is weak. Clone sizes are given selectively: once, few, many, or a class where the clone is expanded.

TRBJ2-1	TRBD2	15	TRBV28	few	TGTGCCAGCAGCCCCCTAGCGGACCTGTACAATGAGCAGTTCTTC	CASSPLADLYNEQFF
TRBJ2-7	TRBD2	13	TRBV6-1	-	TGTGCCAGCAGGACTAGCGGGCTCTACGAGCAGTACTTC	CASRTSGLYEQYF
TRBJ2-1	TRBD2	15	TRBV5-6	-	TGTGCCAGCAGCTTGTTGGCTAGCGGAGACAATGAGCAGTTCTTC	CASSLLASGDNEQFF
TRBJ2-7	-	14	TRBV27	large	TGTGCCAGCAGTTTCGCGGGGAGCTCCTACGAGCAGTACTTC	CASSFAGSSYEQYF
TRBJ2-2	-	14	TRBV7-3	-	TGTGCCAGCAGCCGGGGAGCGAACACCGGGGAGCTGTTTTTT	CASSRGANTGELFF
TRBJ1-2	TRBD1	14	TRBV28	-	TGTGCCAGCGGGGCGCAGGGGGATAACTATGGCTACACCTTC	CASGAQGDNYGYTF
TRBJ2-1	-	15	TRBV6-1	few	TGTGCCAGCAACACGGCGGGGGCTTCCTACAATGAGCAGTTCTTC	CASNTAGASYNEQFF
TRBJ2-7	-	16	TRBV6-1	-	TGTGCTACCAGGGGCCGGCACTCGTATAGCTCCTACGAGCAGTACTTC	CATRGRHSYSSYEQYF
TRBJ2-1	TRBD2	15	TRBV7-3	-	TGTGCCAGCACTGCAGTAGCGGGAGATGCGAATGAGCAGTTCTTC	CASTAVAGDANEQFF
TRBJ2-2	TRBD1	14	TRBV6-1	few	TGTGCCACCATTGGACAGGCCTTCACCGGGGAGCTGTTTTTT	CATIGQAFTGELFF
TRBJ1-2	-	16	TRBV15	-	TGTGCCACCAGCAGAGATATCGCAGGGAGCATATCTGGCTACACCTTC	CATSRDIAGSISGYTF
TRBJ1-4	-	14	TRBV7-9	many	TGTGCCAGCAGCTCACGACAGTATAATGAAAAACTGTTTTTT	CASSSRQYNEKLFF
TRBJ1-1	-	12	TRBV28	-	TGTGCCAGCAGTTTATCTGGGAGGGTGGCTTTCTTT	CASSLSGRVAFF
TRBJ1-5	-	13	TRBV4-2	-	TGTGCCAGCAGCAGGGATAACAATCAGCCCCAGCATTTT	CASSRDNNQPQHF
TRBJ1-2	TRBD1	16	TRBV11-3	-	TGTGCCAGCAGCTTAGATCCCGCAGGGGGTCGGAATGGCTACACCTTC	CASSLDPAGGRNGYTF
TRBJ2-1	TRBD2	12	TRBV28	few	TGTGCCAGCAGTTTGAGGCGGGAGGGCCAGTTCTTC	CASSLRREGQFF
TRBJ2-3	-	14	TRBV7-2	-	TGTGCCAGCAGCCTGTTAAGGGGGGCAGATACGCAGTATTTT	CASSLLRGADTQYF
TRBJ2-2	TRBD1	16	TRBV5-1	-	TGCGCCAGCAGCCCGGACAGGGGGCTTAACACCGGGGAGCTGTTTTTT	CASSPDRGLNTGELFF
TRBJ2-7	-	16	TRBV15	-	TGTGCCACCAGCTCTACCACGACTAGTGTCAGCTACGAGCAGTACTTC	CATSSTTTSVSYEQYF
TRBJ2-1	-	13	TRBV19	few	TGTGCCAGTCGATTCAACGTGAACAATGAGCAGTTCTTC	CASRFNVNNEQFF
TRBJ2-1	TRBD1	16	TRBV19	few	TGTGCCAGTAGTATAAGGGGGACAGGGGGCTTTGGTGAGCAGTTCTTC	CASSIRGTGGFGEQFF
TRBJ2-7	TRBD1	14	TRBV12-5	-	TGTGCTAGTGCCCGGGACAGGGGGCAGGGGGAGCAGTACTTC	CASARDRGQGEQYF
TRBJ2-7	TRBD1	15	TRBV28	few	TGTGCCAGCACCCGATACCCGACAGGGGGATACGAGCAGTACTTC	CASTRYPTGGYEQYF
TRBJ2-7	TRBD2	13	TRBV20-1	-	TGCAGTGCTAGACCCGGGGGGTTAAACGAGCAGTACTTC	CSARPGGLNEQYF
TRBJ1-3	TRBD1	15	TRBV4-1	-	TGCGCCAGTAGCTTATTGACAGGGTCCGGAAACACCATATATTTT	CASSLLTGSGNTIYF
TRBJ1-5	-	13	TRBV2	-	TGTGCCAGCAAGACCGGAGGTAATCAGCCCCAGCATTTT	CASKTGGNQPQHF
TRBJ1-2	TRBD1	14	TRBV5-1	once	TGCGCCAGCAGCTTAGGACAGGGGCATGGCGGCTACACCTTC	CASSLGQGHGGYTF
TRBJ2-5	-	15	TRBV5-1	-	TGCGCCAGCAGCCCTCAGCCAGGGACGGAAGAGACCCAGTACTTC	CASSPQPGTEETQYF
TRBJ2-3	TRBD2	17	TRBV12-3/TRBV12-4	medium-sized	TGTGCCAGCAGTTTAGAGCGGGAGGGGTCACGCACAGATACGCAGTATTTT	CASSLEREGSRTDTQYF
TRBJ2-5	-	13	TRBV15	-	TGTGCCACCAGCAGACTAGGGGGGGAGACCCAGTACTTC	CATSRLGGETQYF
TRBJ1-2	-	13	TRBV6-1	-	TGTGCCAGCAGGACAGGTTTTAACTATGGCTACACCTTC	CASRTGFNYGYTF
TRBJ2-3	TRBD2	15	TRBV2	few	TGTGCCAGCAGTGAAACTAGCGGGAGGACAGATACGCAGTATTTT	CASSETSGRTDTQYF
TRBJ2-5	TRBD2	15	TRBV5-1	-	TGCGCCAGCAGATCCCCGGGACTACACCAAGAGACCCAGTACTTC	CASRSPGLHQETQYF
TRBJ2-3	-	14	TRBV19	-	TGTGCCAGTAGCCCTAGGGGGAGCACAGATACGCAGTATTTT	CASSPRGSTDTQYF
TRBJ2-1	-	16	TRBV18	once	TGTGCCAGCTCACCAAGCGGAGCCGGATCCTACAATGAGCAGTTCTTC	CASSPSGAGSYNEQFF
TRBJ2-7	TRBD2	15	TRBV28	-	TGTGCCAGCAGGACTAGGGGTAGCGGGAAATACGAGCAGTACTTC	CASRTRGSGKYEQYF
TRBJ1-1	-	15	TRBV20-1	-	TGCAGTGCTAGCCGTGGGGCTTCCCTGAACACTGAAGCTTTCTTT	CSASRGASLNTEAFF
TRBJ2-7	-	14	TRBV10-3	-	TGTGCCATCAACCAGGAGGGAGCGCTAAACGAGCAGTACTTC	CAINQEGALNEQYF
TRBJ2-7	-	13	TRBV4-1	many	TGCGCCAGCAGCCAAGAAATGAGTTCCGAGCAGTACTTC	CASSQEMSSEQYF
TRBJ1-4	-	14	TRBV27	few	TGTGCCAGCAGTTTCGGGGGGGCTAATGAAAAACTGTTTTTT	CASSFGGANEKLFF
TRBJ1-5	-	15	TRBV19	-	TGTGCCAGTACCCGACAGACCCCTAGCAATCAGCCCCAGCATTTT	CASTRQTPSNQPQHF
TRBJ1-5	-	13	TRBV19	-	TGTGCCACAAAGGACCGTCACAATCAGCCCCAGCATTTT	CATKDRHNQPQHF
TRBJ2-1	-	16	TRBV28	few	TGTGCCAGCAGTTCCCCCGGTAGCCCAACCTACAATGAGCAGTTCTTC	CASSSPGSPTYNEQFF
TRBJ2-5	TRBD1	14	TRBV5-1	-	TGCGCCAGCAGCTTCACAGGGGTGCAAGAGACCCAGTACTTC	CASSFTGVQETQYF
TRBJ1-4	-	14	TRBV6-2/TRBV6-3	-	TGTGCCAGCAGTTACACCAGACCGACTGAAAAACTGTTTTTT	CASSYTRPTEKLFF
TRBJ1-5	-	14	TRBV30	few	TGTGCCTGGAGTGTAGGGGTTAGCAATCAGCCCCAGCATTTT	CAWSVGVSNQPQHF
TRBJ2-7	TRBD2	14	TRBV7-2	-	TGTGCCAGCAGACCCGGAGGCGGGAGCTACGAGCAGTACTTC	CASRPGGGSYEQYF
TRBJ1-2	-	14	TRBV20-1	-	TGCAGTGCAGAGCCACAGGCACTTAACTATGGCTACACCTTC	CSAEPQALNYGYTF
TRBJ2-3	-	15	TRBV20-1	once	TGCAGTGCTGATCCCGGGACTGCAAACACAGATACGCAGTATTTT	CSADPGTANTDTQYF
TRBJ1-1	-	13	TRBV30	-	TGTGCCTGGAGTGTGGGGCGGAACACTGAAGCTTTCTTT	CAWSVGRNTEAFF
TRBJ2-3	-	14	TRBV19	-	TGTGCCAGTAGCCTAGAAGCTAGCACAGATACGCAGTATTTT	CASSLEASTDTQYF
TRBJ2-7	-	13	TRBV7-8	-	TGTGCCAGCAGCTTAGAAGGGCAAAACGAGCAGTACTTC	CASSLEGQNEQYF
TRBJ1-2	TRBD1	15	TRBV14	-	TGTGCCAGCAGCCGCAACCTCGGGACAGTCTATGGCTACACCTTC	CASSRNLGTVYGYTF